This TCR beta chain was recovered during a study of Ad26.COV2.S vaccination and SARS-CoV-2 variants. Treatment indicated: around 19 received Ad26.COV2.S at low or high dose, single or two shots; about 5 received placebo; per-sample allocation not given. At day 63 after the first vaccine or placebo injection, samples were drawn. TCRdb's table, derived via immunoSEQ multiplex PCR, lists solely in-frame clones and lacks some. The table shows some 250,000 clones, with around nine tenths occurring only once. The length of the CDR3 is 17 residues. Germline loops: CDR1 SGDLS, CDR2 YYNGEE. V dropped 4 bases and J dropped 3; count of bases not matched to a gene: 12. As regards this clone: Its specificity is unknown.

Study outcomes and limitations: Non-spike TCR breadth did not differ much between vaccine and placebo recipients.

Sequenced material: peripheral blood, taken in a trial of Ad26.COV2.S vaccine versus placebo. The chain employs TRBV9 and TRBJ2-3; 9 nucleotides line up with TRBD1. The TCR was taken from a person between 18 and 59 years old who received the Ad26.COV2.S COVID-19 vaccine or a placebo. The CDR3 protein is CASSKHGTGLETDTQYF. The CDR3 bases are TGTGCCAGCAGCAAGCACGGGACAGGGTTGGAGACAGATACGCAGTATTTT.